This is a list of T cell receptor beta chains from one sample in a study of T cell responses to AZD1222 COVID-19 vaccine. Method: immunoSEQ multiplex PCR; TCRdb's copy keeps in-frame clones and lacks some. Among some 150,000 clones listed, around nine tenths were seen once. The specimen comprised peripheral blood, sampled on day 0 of AZD1222 vaccination. The receptor set was obtained from an adult in good health. Both conserved end residues are part of each CDR3. D genes are given only for firm matches. Not every row has a clone size; where given, it reads once, few, many or a size class.

TRBJ1-1 | 13 | TRBV30 | NA | NA | CAWSVGRTTEAFF | TGTGCCTGGAGTGTGGGGAGGACCACTGAAGCTTTCTTT
TRBJ1-2 | 13 | TRBV27 | NA | NA | CASSLSSNYGYTF | TGTGCCAGCAGTTTATCCAGTAACTATGGCTACACCTTC
TRBJ1-6 | 15 | TRBV25-1 | TRBD1 | few | CASSESGGNNSPLHF | TGTGCCAGCAGTGAATCAGGGGGGAATAATTCACCCCTCCACTTT
TRBJ1-5 | 17 | TRBV18 | TRBD1 | NA | CASSPSPDRGSLQPQHF | TGTGCCAGCTCACCATCCCCGGACAGGGGGTCCCTTCAGCCCCAGCATTTT
TRBJ2-5 | 14 | TRBV2 | NA | NA | CASIRPRGQETQYF | TGTGCCAGCATCCGACCCCGGGGGCAAGAGACCCAGTACTTC
TRBJ2-3 | 16 | TRBV28 | TRBD2 | NA | CASHPASGRTTDTQYF | TGTGCCAGCCACCCGGCTAGCGGGAGAACCACAGATACGCAGTATTTT
TRBJ1-2 | 15 | TRBV9 | TRBD1 | NA | CASSFRQGEYYGYTF | TGTGCCAGCAGCTTCCGACAGGGAGAGTACTATGGCTACACCTTC
TRBJ1-3 | 15 | TRBV29-1 | TRBD1 | once | CSVAGQTSSGNTIYF | TGCAGCGTCGCGGGACAGACGAGCTCTGGAAACACCATATATTTT
TRBJ1-1 | 13 | TRBV25-1 | NA | NA | CASSEYTYTEAFF | TGTGCCAGCAGTGAATATACATACACTGAAGCTTTCTTT
TRBJ1-5 | 15 | TRBV9 | NA | NA | CASSTMDGPGEPQHF | TGTGCCAGCAGCACTATGGACGGCCCGGGAGAGCCCCAGCATTTT
TRBJ2-7 | 14 | TRBV6-5 | TRBD2 | NA | CASQTGGSSYEQYF | TGTGCCAGCCAGACGGGGGGAAGCTCCTACGAGCAGTACTTC
TRBJ2-7 | 15 | TRBV6-5 | TRBD2 | NA | CASSSLGLAGVGQYF | TGTGCCAGCAGTTCCCTCGGACTAGCGGGAGTCGGGCAGTACTTC
TRBJ1-1 | 14 | TRBV29-1 | NA | NA | CSVESRAMNTEAFF | TGCAGCGTTGAATCGAGGGCAATGAACACTGAAGCTTTCTTT
TRBJ1-2 | 14 | TRBV14 | NA | NA | CASSQVGRSYGYTF | TGTGCCAGCAGCCAAGTGGGAAGGTCCTATGGCTACACCTTC
TRBJ2-1 | 15 | TRBV15 | NA | NA | CATSRGEDSTNEQFF | TGTGCCACCAGCAGAGGAGAAGACTCAACGAATGAGCAGTTCTTC
TRBJ2-6 | 15 | TRBV28 | NA | NA | CASSLGSGGANVLTF | TGTGCCAGCAGTTTAGGCTCTGGAGGGGCCAACGTCCTGACTTTC
TRBJ2-5 | 11 | TRBV20-1 | NA | NA | CSGGAYETQYF | TGCAGTGGGGGGGCGTACGAGACCCAGTACTTC
TRBJ2-5 | 14 | TRBV5-6 | NA | NA | CASSLAESQETQYF | TGTGCCAGCAGCTTGGCGGAATCACAAGAGACCCAGTACTTC
TRBJ2-7 | 14 | TRBV27 | TRBD1 | NA | CASRGTGWFGEQYF | TGTGCCAGCAGAGGGACAGGGTGGTTTGGCGAGCAGTACTTC